Listed below are T cell receptor beta chains from one sample, sequenced in a study of CD4 T cells in relation to SARS-CoV-2 and coronaviruses. Clones were read by immunoSEQ multiplex PCR, and TCRdb kept only the in-frame ones, dropping some. There are about 37,000 clones in the sample; roughly 90% occur only once, and approximately 8.8% lies in the top ten. The sequencing sample was made of memory CD4+ T cells from PBMCs. These receptors all stem from an adult with COVID-19. Both conserved end residues are part of each CDR3. The D gene is left open where the match is weak. Only some rows state a clone size, as once, few, many or a class for expanded clones.

J | D | V | size | CDR3 | DNA
TRBJ2-7 | TRBD2 | TRBV6-1 | NA | CASSEGGGLAGARAYEQYF | TGTGCCAGCAGTGAAGGGGGGGGACTAGCGGGAGCGAGGGCCTACGAGCAGTACTTC
TRBJ2-1 | NA | TRBV27 | NA | CASSSSMGNEQFF | TGTGCCAGCAGTTCCTCGATGGGCAATGAGCAGTTCTTC
TRBJ1-2 | TRBD1 | TRBV30 | NA | CAWMDRGDHTF | TGTGCCTGGATGGACAGGGGGGACCACACCTTC
TRBJ2-7 | NA | TRBV12-3/TRBV12-4 | NA | CASSFGREQYF | TGTGCCAGCAGTTTTGGCCGCGAGCAGTACTTC
TRBJ2-3 | TRBD2 | TRBV4-1 | NA | CASSKHPSRGGGTDTQYF | TGCGCCAGCAGCAAGCACCCTTCCCGTGGGGGGGGGACAGATACGCAGTATTTT
TRBJ1-1 | NA | TRBV5-1 | NA | CASSLVQGSRSEAFF | TGCGCCAGCAGCTTGGTCCAGGGAAGCAGAAGTGAAGCTTTCTTT
TRBJ2-2 | NA | TRBV14 | NA | CASSRGTNTGELFF | TGTGCCAGCAGTCGGGGCACCAACACCGGGGAGCTGTTTTTT
TRBJ1-1 | NA | TRBV5-4 | NA | CASSLGGGGNTEAFF | TGTGCCAGCAGCTTGGGGGGGGGCGGGAACACTGAAGCTTTCTTT
TRBJ1-1 | NA | TRBV19 | NA | CASRAPDRNTEAFF | TGTGCCAGTAGGGCCCCGGACAGGAACACTGAAGCTTTCTTT
TRBJ2-3 | NA | TRBV14 | NA | CASSQDPSTDTQYF | TGTGCCAGCAGCCAAGATCCCAGCACAGATACGCAGTATTTT
TRBJ2-5 | NA | TRBV5-4 | NA | CASSSGGARETQYF | TGTGCCAGCAGCTCTGGGGGGGCCCGTGAGACCCAGTACTTC
TRBJ2-7 | NA | TRBV5-1 | once | CASSLEVSGGEQYF | TGCGCCAGCAGCTTGGAAGTATCCGGGGGCGAGCAGTACTTC
TRBJ2-5 | TRBD2 | TRBV11-3 | NA | CASSLALTSGGETQYF | TGTGCCAGCAGCTTAGCGTTGACTAGCGGGGGAGAGACCCAGTACTTC
TRBJ2-6 | NA | TRBV5-4 | NA | CASSLAGRQGGANVLTF | TGTGCCAGCAGCTTGGCCGGCCGGCAGGGTGGGGCCAACGTCCTGACTTTC
TRBJ2-3 | TRBD1 | TRBV6-2/TRBV6-3 | NA | CASSDRGDTDTQYF | TGTGCCAGCAGTGACAGGGGTGACACAGATACGCAGTATTTT
TRBJ1-2 | TRBD1 | TRBV9 | NA | CASSVVRPGGGYTF | TGTGCCAGCAGCGTAGTTCGGCCAGGGGGTGGCTACACCTTC
TRBJ2-7 | NA | TRBV10-1 | NA | CASSSSYEQYF | TGCGCCAGCAGTAGCTCCTACGAGCAGTACTTC
TRBJ2-7 | NA | TRBV4-2 | NA | CASSQDLGDRYEQYF | TGTGCCAGCAGCCAAGATCTAGGGGACCGCTACGAGCAGTACTTC
TRBJ1-5 | NA | TRBV4-3 | few | CASSQDFKGSQPQHF | TGCGCCAGCAGCCAAGATTTCAAGGGTAGTCAGCCCCAGCATTTT
TRBJ2-7 | NA | TRBV2 | NA | CASSDGSRGRFF | TGTGCCAGCAGCGACGGGTCCAGAGGACGCTTTTTC
TRBJ2-3 | NA | TRBV14 | NA | CASSPEPYTQYF | TGTGCCAGCAGCCCGGAACCATATACGCAGTATTTT
TRBJ2-1 | NA | TRBV20-1 | once | CSASSGVPNEQFF | TGCAGTGCTAGTTCCGGGGTTCCAAATGAGCAGTTCTTC
TRBJ2-2 | TRBD2 | TRBV5-4 | NA | CASSLDTSGANTGELFF | TGTGCCAGCAGCTTGGATACTAGCGGGGCGAACACCGGGGAGCTGTTTTTT
TRBJ1-5 | TRBD1 | TRBV7-2 | NA | CASSITGAINQPQHF | TGTGCCAGCAGCATAACAGGGGCGATCAATCAGCCCCAGCATTTT
TRBJ1-4 | TRBD1 | TRBV27 | NA | CASRPIQGADLGTNEKLFF | TGTGCCAGCAGGCCGATTCAGGGGGCGGATTTGGGAACTAATGAAAAACTGTTTTTT
TRBJ1-2 | NA | TRBV6-5 | NA | CASSLRGENGYTF | TGTGCCAGCAGTCTTCGAGGAGAGAATGGCTACACCTTC
TRBJ1-6 | NA | TRBV3-1/TRBV3-2 | NA | CASSQDWGNSPLHF | TGTGCCAGCAGCCAAGATTGGGGAAATTCACCCCTCCACTTT
TRBJ2-2 | TRBD2 | TRBV7-2 | NA | CASSLAGARTGELFF | TGTGCCAGCAGCCTAGCGGGGGCCCGCACCGGGGAGCTGTTTTTT
TRBJ2-7 | TRBD2 | TRBV30 | NA | CAGRTSTYEQYF | TGTGCCGGAAGGACTAGCACCTACGAGCAGTACTTC
TRBJ1-2 | TRBD1 | TRBV19 | NA | CASTTGEWGYTF | TGTGCCAGTACAACAGGGGAATGGGGCTACACCTTC
TRBJ2-3 | TRBD2 | TRBV6-5 | NA | CASTPPEAGGNTQYF | TGTGCCAGCACCCCACCCGAGGCGGGAGGCAATACGCAGTATTTT
TRBJ2-7 | TRBD1 | TRBV10-2 | NA | CASRATGVPSYEQYF | TGCGCCAGCAGAGCGACAGGGGTCCCCTCCTACGAGCAGTACTTC
TRBJ1-2 | NA | TRBV7-8 | NA | CASSLSSGGYTF | TGTGCCAGCAGCTTATCATCCGGGGGCTACACCTTC
TRBJ2-7 | NA | TRBV5-1 | once | CASSKGPEREQYF | TGCGCCAGCAGCAAAGGACCTGAAAGGGAGCAGTACTTC
TRBJ2-5 | TRBD2 | TRBV6-5 | NA | CASRPLAGGLTQYF | TGTGCCAGCAGGCCCCTAGCGGGGGGGCTGACCCAGTACTTC
TRBJ2-6 | NA | TRBV5-6 | NA | CASQYSGANVLTF | TGTGCCAGCCAGTACTCTGGGGCCAACGTCCTGACTTTC
TRBJ1-1 | TRBD1 | TRBV5-1 | NA | CASNSQGTGGNTEAFF | TGCGCCAGCAACTCACAAGGGACAGGGGGCAACACTGAAGCTTTCTTT
TRBJ2-3 | NA | TRBV7-2 | NA | CASSLSPADGTQYF | TGTGCCAGCAGCTTAAGTCCGGCTGACGGTACGCAGTATTTT
TRBJ2-7 | NA | TRBV5-6 | NA | CASSMSPGRRLWEYF | TGTGCCAGCAGCATGAGCCCGGGACGTAGGTTGTGGGAGTACTTC
TRBJ1-5 | NA | TRBV12-3/TRBV12-4 | few | CASRGDGRDPQHF | TGTGCCAGCAGGGGCGACGGACGGGATCCCCAGCATTTT
TRBJ2-2 | TRBD2 | TRBV3-1/TRBV3-2 | NA | CASSQRGGGTGELFF | TGTGCCAGCAGCCAACGCGGGGGGGGCACCGGGGAGCTGTTTTTT
TRBJ1-1 | NA | TRBV6-6 | NA | CASSNAGTEAFF | TGTGCCAGCAGCAACGCCGGGACCGAAGCTTTCTTT
TRBJ2-2 | NA | TRBV7-9 | NA | CASSFSKTGELFF | TGTGCCAGCAGCTTTTCTAAAACCGGGGAGCTGTTTTTT
TRBJ2-1 | TRBD2 | TRBV11-3 | NA | CASSFSPLAGGPGREQFF | TGTGCCAGCAGCTTTTCCCCTCTAGCGGGGGGGCCCGGGCGTGAGCAGTTCTTC
TRBJ1-5 | NA | TRBV2 | NA | CASSERNRLNQSQHF | TGTGCCAGCAGTGAACGTAACAGGCTCAATCAGTCCCAGCATTTT
TRBJ1-1 | NA | TRBV5-1 | NA | CASSLAAVNTEAFF | TGCGCCAGCAGCTTGGCCGCGGTGAACACTGAAGCTTTCTTT
TRBJ2-1 | NA | TRBV6-5 | NA | CASSYAAGQVYNEQFF | TGTGCCAGCAGTTACGCAGCGGGACAGGTCTACAATGAGCAGTTCTTC
TRBJ1-2 | NA | TRBV4-1 | NA | CASSQDQGGYTF | TGCGCCAGCAGCCAAGATCAGGGGGGCTACACCTTC
TRBJ1-5 | TRBD1 | TRBV2 | NA | CASSERDRVGTAQHF | TGTGCCAGCAGTGAAAGGGACAGGGTGGGTACGGCCCAGCATTTT
TRBJ2-3 | NA | TRBV5-1 | few | CASSLDRADTQYF | TGCGCCAGCAGCTTGGACAGGGCAGATACGCAGTATTTT
TRBJ2-7 | TRBD1 | TRBV5-5 | NA | CASSSGQGAAYEQYF | TGTGCCAGCAGCTCGGGACAGGGGGCCGCCTACGAGCAGTACTTC
TRBJ2-1 | NA | TRBV7-3 | NA | CASSKVANSYNEQFF | TGTGCCAGCAGCAAAGTAGCAAACTCCTACAATGAGCAGTTCTTC
TRBJ2-7 | NA | TRBV19 | NA | CASSIGGPNYEQYF | TGTGCCAGTAGTATTGGTGGACCGAACTACGAGCAGTACTTC
TRBJ2-7 | TRBD2 | TRBV6-5 | NA | CASGLGGVGYEQYF | TGTGCCAGCGGTTTGGGAGGGGTCGGCTACGAGCAGTACTTC
TRBJ2-2 | NA | TRBV4-2 | NA | CASSRRILNTGELFF | TGTGCCAGCAGCCGGCGGATTCTGAACACCGGGGAGCTGTTTTTT
TRBJ2-3 | NA | TRBV16 | NA | CASSPSGDTTDTQYF | TGTGCCAGCAGCCCCAGCGGGGACACCACAGATACGCAGTATTTT